This T cell receptor beta chain appears in the sequencing data of a study of CD8 T cells in ankylosing spondylitis. This clonotype was recorded many times. What it binds is unknown. Study results and caveats: Past research had described some motif variants in reactive arthritis synovial fluid and blood. Ankylosing spondylitis blood seemed to carry a telltale TCR beta motif made of under 10 highly homologous variants. From matched ankylosing spondylitis synovial fluid, disease-linked clones were reportedly recovered at significantly enriched levels.

Molecular-barcoded quantitative 5'-RACE produced these TCR beta libraries. Using its own MiXCR run on the 5' RACE reads, TCRdb lists one record per CDR3 protein. The sample lists tens of thousands of distinct CDR3 sequences, approximately 6% occurring once. The length of the CDR3 is 17 residues. Germline CDR1 reads SGHRS; CDR2 reads YFSETQ. Unmatched junction bases numbered 8, after V lost 5 bases and J lost 3 bases. Source material: blood, either unsorted or a sorted T cell fraction (not recorded which). The chain carries TRBV5-1 and TRBJ2-5; 15 nucleotides agree with TRBD2. This TCR came from a male donor with ankylosing spondylitis or in good health (not recorded which). The CDR3 sequence: CASRRGLAGGPEETQYF. CDR3 sequence (DNA): TGCGCCAGCAGGCGCGGACTAGCGGGAGGGCCAGAAGAGACCCAGTACTTC.